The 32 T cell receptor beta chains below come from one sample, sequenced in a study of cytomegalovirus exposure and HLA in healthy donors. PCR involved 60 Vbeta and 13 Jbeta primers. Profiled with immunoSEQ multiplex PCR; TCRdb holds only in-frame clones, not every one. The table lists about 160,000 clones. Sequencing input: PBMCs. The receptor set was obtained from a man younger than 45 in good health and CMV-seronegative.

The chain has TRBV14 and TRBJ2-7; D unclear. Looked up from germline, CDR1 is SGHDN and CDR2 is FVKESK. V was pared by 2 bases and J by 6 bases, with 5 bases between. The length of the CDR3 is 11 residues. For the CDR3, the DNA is TGTGCCAGCAGCCAAAGAGGCGAGCAGTACTTC. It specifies CASSQRGEQYF.

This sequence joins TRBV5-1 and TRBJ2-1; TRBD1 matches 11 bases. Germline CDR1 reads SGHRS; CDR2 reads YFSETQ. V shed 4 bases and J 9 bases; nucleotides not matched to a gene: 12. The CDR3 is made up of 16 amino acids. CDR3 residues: CASSASGTGGVGEQFF. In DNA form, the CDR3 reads TGCGCCAGCAGCGCGAGCGGGACAGGGGGTGTTGGTGAGCAGTTCTTC.

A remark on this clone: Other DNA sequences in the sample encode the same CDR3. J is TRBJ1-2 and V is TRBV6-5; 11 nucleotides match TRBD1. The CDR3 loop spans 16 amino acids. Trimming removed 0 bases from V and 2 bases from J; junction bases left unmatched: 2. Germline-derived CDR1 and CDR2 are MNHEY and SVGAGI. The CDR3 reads CASSYSRTGGNYGYTF. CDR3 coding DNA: TGTGCCAGCAGTTACTCTAGGACAGGGGGCAACTATGGCTACACCTTC.

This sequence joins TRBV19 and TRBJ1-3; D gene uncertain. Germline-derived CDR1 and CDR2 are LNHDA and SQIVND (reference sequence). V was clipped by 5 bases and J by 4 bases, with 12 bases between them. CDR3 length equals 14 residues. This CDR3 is CASSARGEGNTIYF. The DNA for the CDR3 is TGTGCCAGTAGTGCCCGGGGAGAGGGAAACACCATATATTTT.

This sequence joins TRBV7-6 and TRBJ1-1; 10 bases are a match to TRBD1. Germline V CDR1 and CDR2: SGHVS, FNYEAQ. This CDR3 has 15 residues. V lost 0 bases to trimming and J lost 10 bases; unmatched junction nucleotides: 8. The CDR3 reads CASSLAMGQGRGAFF. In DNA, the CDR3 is TGTGCCAGCAGCTTAGCAATGGGACAGGGGAGGGGAGCTTTCTTT.

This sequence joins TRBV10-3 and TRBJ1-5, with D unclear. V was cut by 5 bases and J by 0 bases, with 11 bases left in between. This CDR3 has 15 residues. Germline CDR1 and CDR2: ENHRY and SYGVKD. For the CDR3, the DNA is TGTGCCATCAGTTTCGACGGGAATAGCAATCAGCCCCAGCATTTT. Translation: CAISFDGNSNQPQHF.

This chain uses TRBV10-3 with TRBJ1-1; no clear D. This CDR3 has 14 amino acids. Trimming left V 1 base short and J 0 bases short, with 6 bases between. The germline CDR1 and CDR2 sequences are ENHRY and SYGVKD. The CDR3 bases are TGTGCCATCAGTGAGTACACAGTGAACACTGAAGCTTTCTTT. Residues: CAISEYTVNTEAFF.

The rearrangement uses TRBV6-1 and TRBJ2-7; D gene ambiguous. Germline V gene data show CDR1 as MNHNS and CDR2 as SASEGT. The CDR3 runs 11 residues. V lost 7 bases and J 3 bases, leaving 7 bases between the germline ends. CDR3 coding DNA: TGTGCCAGCAATCCAGGCTACGAGCAGTACTTC. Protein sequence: CASNPGYEQYF.

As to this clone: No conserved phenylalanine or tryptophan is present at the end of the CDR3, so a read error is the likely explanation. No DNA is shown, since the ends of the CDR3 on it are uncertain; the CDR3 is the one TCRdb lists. CDR3 amino acids: CASSPLRGIRYAL. The chain combines TRBV5-1 with TRBJ2-7; TRBD1 is the table's D call and was not checked against the DNA. The CDR3 is 13 residues long, counting both termini. The V gene's germline CDR1 is SGHRS and CDR2 YFSETQ.

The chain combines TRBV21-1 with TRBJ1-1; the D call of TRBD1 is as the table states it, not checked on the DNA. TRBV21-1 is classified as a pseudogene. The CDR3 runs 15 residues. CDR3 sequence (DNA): TGTGCCAGCAGCAAAGGCGGTGGACAGGAATCTGAAGCTTTCTTT. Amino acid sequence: CASSKGGGQESEAFF.

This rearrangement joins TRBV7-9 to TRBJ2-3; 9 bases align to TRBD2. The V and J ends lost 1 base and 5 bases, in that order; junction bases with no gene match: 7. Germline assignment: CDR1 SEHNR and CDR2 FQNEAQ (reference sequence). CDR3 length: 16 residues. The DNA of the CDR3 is TGTGCCAGCAGCTTAGAGATCCTAGCGGGAAAAGATACGCAGTATTTT. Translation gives CASSLEILAGKDTQYF.

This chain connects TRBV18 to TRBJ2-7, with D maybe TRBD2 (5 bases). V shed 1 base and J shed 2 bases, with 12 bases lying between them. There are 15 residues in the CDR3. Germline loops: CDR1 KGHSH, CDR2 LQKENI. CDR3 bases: TGTGCCAGCTCACCACGCGGCAGCGGCCCCTACGAGCAGTACTTC. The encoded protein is CASSPRGSGPYEQYF.

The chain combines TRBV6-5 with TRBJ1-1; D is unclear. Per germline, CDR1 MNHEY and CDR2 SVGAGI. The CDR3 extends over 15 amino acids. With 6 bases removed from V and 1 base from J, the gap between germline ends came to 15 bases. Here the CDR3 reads CASRRSAAANTEAFF. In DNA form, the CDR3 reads TGTGCCAGCAGGAGATCCGCCGCGGCGAACACTGAAGCTTTCTTT.

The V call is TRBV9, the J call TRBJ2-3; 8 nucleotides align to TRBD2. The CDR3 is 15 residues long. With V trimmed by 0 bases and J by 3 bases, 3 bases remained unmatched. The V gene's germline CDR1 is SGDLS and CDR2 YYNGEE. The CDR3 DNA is TGTGCCAGCAGCGTAGTGGCGGGAGGTACAGATACGCAGTATTTT. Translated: CASSVVAGGTDTQYF.

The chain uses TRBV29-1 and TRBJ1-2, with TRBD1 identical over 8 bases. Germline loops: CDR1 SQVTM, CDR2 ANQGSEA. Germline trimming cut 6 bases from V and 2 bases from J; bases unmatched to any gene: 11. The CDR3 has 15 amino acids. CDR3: CSVIPRGRPNYGYTF. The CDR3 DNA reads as TGCAGCGTAATACCCAGGGGGCGCCCCAACTATGGCTACACCTTC.

CDR3 region: CASSLSGQQTQYF. The CDR3 nucleotides read TGTGCCAGCAGTTTGTCAGGGCAGCAGACCCAGTACTTC. The chain employs TRBV28 and TRBJ2-5; D might be TRBD1 (5 bases). CDR3 length equals 13 residues. Trimming took off 3 bases at V and 6 bases at J, with 11 bases between the two ends. The germline CDR1 and CDR2 sequences are MDHEN and SYDVKM.

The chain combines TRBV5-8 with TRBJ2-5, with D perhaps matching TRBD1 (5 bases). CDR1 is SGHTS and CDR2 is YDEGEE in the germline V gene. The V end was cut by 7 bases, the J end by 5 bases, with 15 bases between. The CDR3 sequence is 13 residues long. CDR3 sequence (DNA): TGTGCCAGCCGTTTGGGGCTAGTCGAGACCCAGTACTTC. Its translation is CASRLGLVETQYF.

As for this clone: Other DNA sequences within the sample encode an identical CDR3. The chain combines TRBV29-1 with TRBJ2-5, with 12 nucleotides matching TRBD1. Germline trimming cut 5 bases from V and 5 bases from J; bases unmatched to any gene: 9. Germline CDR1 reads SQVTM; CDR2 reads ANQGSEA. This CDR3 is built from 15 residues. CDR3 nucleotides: TGCAGCGTTAGACCCGGGACAGGGGGCTCGGAGACCCAGTACTTC. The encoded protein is CSVRPGTGGSETQYF.

This CDR3 is CATSVANTGELFF. As DNA, the CDR3 is TGTGCCACCTCCGTCGCGAACACCGGGGAGCTGTTTTTT. The chain is built from TRBV15 and TRBJ2-2; D is unresolved. Trimming pared 8 bases from V and 0 bases from J, leaving 7 bases between. Germline V gives CDR1 LNHNV, CDR2 YYDKDF (reference sequence). The CDR3 runs to 13 residues.

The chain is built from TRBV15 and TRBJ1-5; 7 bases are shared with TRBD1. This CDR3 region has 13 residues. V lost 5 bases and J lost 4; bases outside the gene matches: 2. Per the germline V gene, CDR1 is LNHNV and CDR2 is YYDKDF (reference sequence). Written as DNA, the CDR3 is TGTGCCACCAGCGGGACAGAGAATCAGCCCCAGCATTTT. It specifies CATSGTENQPQHF.

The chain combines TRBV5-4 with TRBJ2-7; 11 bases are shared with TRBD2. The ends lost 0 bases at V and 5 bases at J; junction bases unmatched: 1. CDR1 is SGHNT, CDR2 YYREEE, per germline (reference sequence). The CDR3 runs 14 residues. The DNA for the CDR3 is TGTGCCAGCAGCTTGGAACTAGCGGGAGACGAGCAGTACTTC. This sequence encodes CASSLELAGDEQYF. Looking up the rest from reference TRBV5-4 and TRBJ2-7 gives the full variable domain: ETGVTQSPTHLIKTRGQQVTLRCSSQSGHNTVSWYQQALGQGPQFIFQYYREEENGRGNFPPRFSGLQFPNYSSELNVNALELDDSALYLCASSLELAGDEQYFGPGTRLTVT.

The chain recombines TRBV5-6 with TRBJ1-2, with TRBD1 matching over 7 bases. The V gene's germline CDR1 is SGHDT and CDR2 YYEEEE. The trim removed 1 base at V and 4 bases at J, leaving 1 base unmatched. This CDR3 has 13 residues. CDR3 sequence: CASSLSGGYGYTF. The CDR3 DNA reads TGTGCCAGCAGCTTGTCAGGGGGCTATGGCTACACCTTC.

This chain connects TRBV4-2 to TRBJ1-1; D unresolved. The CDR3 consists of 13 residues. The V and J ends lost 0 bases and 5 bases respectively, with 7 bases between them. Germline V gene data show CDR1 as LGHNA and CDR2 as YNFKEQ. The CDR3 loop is CASSQELVTEAFF. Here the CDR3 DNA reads TGTGCCAGCAGCCAAGAATTAGTGACTGAAGCTTTCTTT.

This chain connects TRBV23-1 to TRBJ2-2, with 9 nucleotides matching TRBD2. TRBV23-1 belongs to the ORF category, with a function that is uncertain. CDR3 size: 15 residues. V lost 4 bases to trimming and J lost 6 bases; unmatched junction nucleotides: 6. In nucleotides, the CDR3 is TGCGCCAGCAGTCTAACTAGCGGGTGCTCCGGGGAGCTGTTTTTT. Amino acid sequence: CASSLTSGCSGELFF.

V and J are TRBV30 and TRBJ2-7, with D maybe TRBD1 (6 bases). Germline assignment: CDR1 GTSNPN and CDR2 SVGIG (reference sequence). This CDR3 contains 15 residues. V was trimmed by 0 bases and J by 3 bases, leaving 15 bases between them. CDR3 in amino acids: CAWSVQGAAYYEQYF. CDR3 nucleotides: TGTGCCTGGAGTGTACAGGGAGCGGCTTACTACGAGCAGTACTTC.

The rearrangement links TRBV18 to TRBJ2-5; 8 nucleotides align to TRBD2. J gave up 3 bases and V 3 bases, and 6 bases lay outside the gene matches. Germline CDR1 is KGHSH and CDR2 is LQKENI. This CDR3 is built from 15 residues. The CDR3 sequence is CASSPRLAQEETQYF. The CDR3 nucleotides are TGTGCCAGCTCACCTCGACTAGCGCAGGAAGAGACCCAGTACTTC.

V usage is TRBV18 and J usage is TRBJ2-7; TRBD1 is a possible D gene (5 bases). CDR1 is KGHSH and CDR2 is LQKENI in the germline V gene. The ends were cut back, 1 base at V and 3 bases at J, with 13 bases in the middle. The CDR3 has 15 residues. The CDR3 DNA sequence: TGTGCCAGCTCACCACGAGCCAGGGTCGTCTACGAGCAGTACTTC. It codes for CASSPRARVVYEQYF.

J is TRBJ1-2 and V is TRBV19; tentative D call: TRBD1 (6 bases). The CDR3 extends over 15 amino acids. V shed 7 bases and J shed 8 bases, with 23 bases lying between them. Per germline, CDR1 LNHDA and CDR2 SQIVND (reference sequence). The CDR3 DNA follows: TGTGCCAGTAATCCCCCTGAAGGGGGGGCGGGGGGCTACACCTTC. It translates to CASNPPEGGAGGYTF.

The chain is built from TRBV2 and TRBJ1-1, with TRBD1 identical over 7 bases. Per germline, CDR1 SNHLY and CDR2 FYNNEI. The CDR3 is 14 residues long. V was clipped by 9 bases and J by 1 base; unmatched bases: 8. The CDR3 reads CARRQGRENTEAFF. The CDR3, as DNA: TGTGCCAGAAGACAGGGTAGGGAGAACACTGAAGCTTTCTTT.

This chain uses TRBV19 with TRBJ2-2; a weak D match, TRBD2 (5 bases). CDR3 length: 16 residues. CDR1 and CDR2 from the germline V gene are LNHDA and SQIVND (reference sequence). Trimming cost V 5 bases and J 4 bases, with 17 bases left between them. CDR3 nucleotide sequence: TGTGCCAGTAGTGCCGTAGGCTCCGGGGTCACCGGGGAGCTGTTTTTT. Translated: CASSAVGSGVTGELFF.

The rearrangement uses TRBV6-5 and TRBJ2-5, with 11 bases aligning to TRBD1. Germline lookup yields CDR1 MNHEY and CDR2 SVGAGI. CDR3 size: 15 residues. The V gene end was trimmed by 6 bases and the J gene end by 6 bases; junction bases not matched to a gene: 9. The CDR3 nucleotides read TGTGCCAGCAGAGACGCGGACAGGGGGCCAAAGACCCAGTACTTC. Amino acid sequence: CASRDADRGPKTQYF.

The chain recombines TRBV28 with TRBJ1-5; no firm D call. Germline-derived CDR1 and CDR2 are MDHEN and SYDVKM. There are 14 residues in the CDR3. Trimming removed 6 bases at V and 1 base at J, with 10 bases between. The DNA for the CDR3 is TGTGCCAGCAGGAGGAGAAACAGCAATCAGCCCCAGCATTTT. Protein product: CASRRRNSNQPQHF.